The sequence of this TCR beta chain was determined in a study of T cell responses to AZD1222 COVID-19 vaccine. Study as a whole: Second doses that came at about 4 or about 12 weeks were put together.

Whole-study results and caveats: Donors in the cohort were predominantly white British and more often female, and clonal diversity was possibly underestimated. The study reported that nearly half of spike-specific TCRs target unmutated variant regions. The study found vaccine-associated CD4 TCRs spanning spike, dominant at 160-218 and 743-854.

Comment on this clone: No antigen is known for it.

Assay: immunoSEQ multiplex PCR; the TCRdb copy retains only in-frame clones and omits some. This sample has 90,000 to 130,000 clones; 92% occur once, and the top ten carry roughly 7%. The germline CDR1 and CDR2 sequences are LGHDT and YNNKEL (reference sequence). CDR3 length: 16 amino acids. V lost 5 bases and J lost 0, with 13 bases in between. This clonotype was sampled from an adult in good health. The sequencing used peripheral blood, collected on day 0 of AZD1222 vaccination. The chain carries TRBV3-1 (or the pseudogene TRBV3-2) and TRBJ1-4; no definite D call. The CDR3 sequence is CASSFADRATNEKLFF. CDR3 sequence (DNA): TGTGCCAGCAGCTTCGCCGACCGGGCAACTAATGAAAAACTGTTTTTT.